These 5 T cell receptor beta chains originate from one sample sequenced in a study of Ad26.COV2.S vaccination and SARS-CoV-2 variants. Indicated treatment: roughly 20 received Ad26.COV2.S at low or high dose, single or two shots; about 5 received placebo; per-sample allocation not given. Sampling was performed 63 days after the first vaccine or placebo injection. The method was immunoSEQ multiplex PCR; TCRdb's version includes in-frame clones alone and lacks a portion of them. The sample contains about 350,000 clones, approximately 90% of which appear only once. The specimen comprised peripheral blood, sampled in a trial of Ad26.COV2.S vaccine versus placebo. The origin of the receptors is a person aged 18-65 years who received the Ad26.COV2.S COVID-19 vaccine or a placebo.

The chain is built from TRBV6-5 and TRBJ2-1; 10 bases are shared with TRBD1. Per germline, CDR1 MNHEY and CDR2 SVGAGI. V shed 2 bases and J 9 bases; nucleotides not matched to a gene: 7. The CDR3 covers 15 residues. CDR3 sequence reads: CASSYRFGTGVEQFF. DNA of the CDR3: TGTGCCAGCAGTTACCGTTTTGGGACAGGGGTTGAGCAGTTCTTC.

The gene calls are TRBV2 and TRBJ2-2, with 7 nucleotides matching TRBD2. V trimming: 10 bases; J trimming: 1 base; junction bases outside the gene matches: 12. Germline V gene lookup returns CDR1 SNHLY and CDR2 FYNNEI. The CDR3 is 16 amino acids. This CDR3 is CATSLEGLRNTGELFF. The CDR3 DNA is TGTGCCACCTCCCTAGAGGGACTAAGGAACACCGGGGAGCTGTTTTTT.

V usage is TRBV27 and J usage is TRBJ1-5; D might be TRBD1 (5 bases). The CDR3 is 13 amino acids. The germline CDR1 and CDR2 sequences are MNHEY and SMNVEV (reference sequence). V lost 5 bases and J 0 bases, leaving 5 bases between the germline ends. The CDR3 DNA reads TGTGCCAGCAGTCAGGGTAGCAATCAGCCCCAGCATTTT. Protein: CASSQGSNQPQHF.

The rearrangement uses TRBV5-6 and TRBJ2-6; tentatively, D is TRBD2 (5 bases). The CDR3 loop spans 15 amino acids. V lost 7 bases and J 1 base, leaving 12 bases between the germline ends. Per germline, CDR1 SGHDT and CDR2 YYEEEE. The CDR3 sequence is CASSGSESGANVLTF. The CDR3 region has the DNA TGTGCCAGCTCGGGGAGCGAGTCTGGGGCCAACGTCCTGACTTTC. Drawing the rest from reference TRBV5-6 and TRBJ2-6, the complete variable domain is DAGVTQSPTHLIKTRGQQVTLRCSPKSGHDTVSWYQQALGQGPQFIFQYYEEEERQRGNFPDRFSGHQFPNYSSELNVNALLLGDSALYLCASSGSESGANVLTFGAGSRLTVL.

In its sample, this clone was seen once. The chain links TRBV6-5 to TRBJ1-1; no clear D gene. There are 13 residues in the CDR3. V shed 0 bases and J shed 8 bases, with 10 bases lying between them. Germline loops: CDR1 MNHEY, CDR2 SVGAGI. The CDR3 nucleotides are TGTGCCAGCAGTTACTCGAGAGCTTCAGAAGCTTTCTTT. Translating it yields CASSYSRASEAFF.